The 21 T cell receptor beta chains listed next were all sequenced from one sample in a study of cytotoxic CD8 clonotypes in ibrutinib-treated CLL. Using immunoSEQ multiplex PCR, the repertoire was profiled, and TCRdb retains in-frame clones only, with some absent. The sample contains just over 200,000 clones, about 75% of which appear only once. Sequenced material: PBMCs, taken after 12 months of ibrutinib treatment. These receptor sequences come from a human donor with chronic lymphocytic leukemia.

This chain links TRBV30 with TRBJ1-6; D unresolved. With 0 bases removed from V and 14 bases from J, the gap between germline ends came to 11 bases. Germline-derived CDR1 and CDR2 are GTSNPN and SVGIG (reference sequence). This CDR3 is 12 amino acids long. CDR3 bases: TGTGCCTGGAGTGTAACCGACCCTGCCCTCCACTTT. It codes for CAWSVTDPALHF.

This clone showed up just a few times. J is TRBJ1-1 and V is TRBV9; D ambiguous. Germline V lookup: CDR1 SGDLS, CDR2 YYNGEE. V shed 1 base and J shed 4 bases, with 8 bases lying between them. There are 13 residues in the CDR3. CDR3 region: CASSVPDGTEAFF. In nucleotides, the CDR3 is TGTGCCAGCAGCGTACCCGACGGCACTGAAGCTTTCTTT.

V usage is TRBV9 and J usage is TRBJ2-1, with no clear D. CDR3 size: 14 residues. The germline CDR1 and CDR2 sequences are SGDLS and YYNGEE. Deletions cut 0 bases from V and 6 bases from J, with 10 bases between. The CDR3 nucleotides are TGTGCCAGCAGCGTAGCCGTAACGATCAATGAGCAGTTCTTC. It is translated as CASSVAVTINEQFF.

V and J are TRBV18 and TRBJ1-5; tentative D call: TRBD1 (5 bases). Per the germline V gene, CDR1 is KGHSH and CDR2 is LQKENI. Trimming removed 6 bases from V and 2 bases from J, with 8 bases in between. The CDR3 contains 13 residues. CDR3 protein: CASSIGGNQPQHF. CDR3 nucleotide sequence: TGTGCCAGCTCGATAGGGGGCAATCAGCCCCAGCATTTT.

V is TRBV18 and J is TRBJ2-5; 7 bases line up with TRBD2. The CDR3 is 16 residues long. Germline loops: CDR1 KGHSH, CDR2 LQKENI. The V segment lost 6 bases and the J segment 2 bases; nucleotides outside the gene matches: 12. In DNA form, the CDR3 reads TGTGCCAGCTCCGGGTCAGCGGGGACCTATCAAGAGACCCAGTACTTC. Protein sequence: CASSGSAGTYQETQYF.

The chain carries TRBV19 and TRBJ1-5, with D hard to call. Looked up from germline, CDR1 is LNHDA and CDR2 is SQIVND (reference sequence). The germline V and J ends were trimmed by 5 bases and 3 bases, with 11 bases remaining between them. This CDR3 is 14 amino acids long. CDR3 nucleotide sequence: TGTGCCAGTAGTGACTTTCGAGCCAATCAGCCCCAGCATTTT. Amino acid sequence: CASSDFRANQPQHF.

This clone was seen only once. The sample contains more than one DNA sequence encoding this CDR3. V usage is TRBV18 and J usage is TRBJ1-1; D unclear. The CDR3 has 13 amino acids. Germline V lookup: CDR1 KGHSH, CDR2 LQKENI. V lost 6 bases to trimming and J lost 2 bases, with 10 bases between them. CDR3 in DNA: TGTGCCAGCTCCCCTAGTCTAAACACTGAAGCTTTCTTT. It yields the protein CASSPSLNTEAFF.

This chain connects TRBV6-1 to TRBJ1-1, with a possible D match to TRBD1 (6 bases). In germline, CDR1 is MNHNS, CDR2 SASEGT. The CDR3 has 13 amino acids. V shed 7 bases and J shed 3 bases, with 12 bases lying between them. The chain's CDR3 is CASMGGWDTEAFF. As DNA, the CDR3 is TGTGCCAGCATGGGGGGCTGGGACACTGAAGCTTTCTTT.

This clone came up a few times. The rearrangement links TRBV18 to TRBJ1-4; D is perhaps TRBD1 (5 bases). Trimming left V 3 bases short and J 0 bases short, with 11 bases between. The germline V gene has CDR1 KGHSH and CDR2 LQKENI. The CDR3 spans 16 residues. The CDR3 region has the DNA TGTGCCAGCTCACCCCCAGGGCCAACAACTAATGAAAAACTGTTTTTT. It is translated as CASSPPGPTTNEKLFF.

This chain joins TRBV18 and TRBJ1-1, with D perhaps matching TRBD1 (5 bases). From germline, CDR1 is KGHSH and CDR2 LQKENI. Trimming removed 3 bases from V and 1 base from J, with 9 bases in between. The CDR3 extends over 14 amino acids. CDR3 loop: CASSPRASNTEAFF. The CDR3 DNA follows: TGTGCCAGCTCACCCAGGGCTTCGAACACTGAAGCTTTCTTT.

V gene TRBV6-5 combines with J gene TRBJ2-7; D is uncertain. V was trimmed by 2 bases and J by 4 bases, leaving 12 bases between them. This CDR3 comprises 14 residues. The germline gives CDR1 MNHEY, CDR2 SVGAGI. Here the CDR3 DNA reads TGTGCCAGCAGTTACGCCGCCCGCCAATACGAGCAGTACTTC. Encoded protein: CASSYAARQYEQYF.

This chain connects TRBV5-4 to TRBJ1-1, with 10 positions matching TRBD1. The germline V gene has CDR1 SGHNT and CDR2 YYREEE (reference sequence). The CDR3 sequence is 17 residues long. V lost 3 bases and J lost 3; bases outside the gene matches: 11. Here the CDR3 DNA reads TGTGCCAGCAGCTCTGGATACACCGGGACAGGGGACACTGAAGCTTTCTTT. This sequence encodes CASSSGYTGTGDTEAFF.

This chain uses TRBV9 with TRBJ1-3, with D perhaps matching TRBD1 (6 bases). CDR1 and CDR2 from the germline V gene are SGDLS and YYNGEE. The CDR3 covers 17 residues. With 1 base removed from V and 1 base from J, the gap between germline ends came to 15 bases. CDR3 coding DNA: TGTGCCAGCAGCGTACAGGGACACACCTCTTCTGGAAACACCATATATTTT. It codes for CASSVQGHTSSGNTIYF. The full variable domain, its missing parts supplied by reference TRBV9 and TRBJ1-3, is DSGVTQTPKHLITATGQRVTLRCSPRSGDLSVYWYQQSLDQGLQFLIQYYNGEERAKGNILERFSAQQFPDLHSELNLSSLELGDSALYFCASSVQGHTSSGNTIYFGEGSWLTVV.

CDR3 in amino acids: CASSVGTGTYGYTF. CDR3 coding DNA: TGTGCCAGCAGTGTCGGGACAGGGACCTATGGCTACACCTTC. V gene TRBV6-1 combines with J gene TRBJ1-2; TRBD1 matches 9 bases. The CDR3 loop spans 14 amino acids. The germline V gene has CDR1 MNHNS and CDR2 SASEGT. The trim removed 4 bases at V and 4 bases at J, leaving 4 bases unmatched.

The V gene is TRBV9, the J gene TRBJ1-2; D unclear. Germline V gene lookup returns CDR1 SGDLS and CDR2 YYNGEE. The V and J ends lost 7 bases and 6 bases respectively, with 10 bases between them. The CDR3 covers 11 residues. The CDR3 reads CASPYIDGYTF. CDR3 nucleotide sequence: TGTGCCAGCCCCTATATAGATGGCTACACCTTC.

CDR3 sequence (DNA): TGCGCCAGCAGCGCCGGGGCTCGAAATTCACCCCTCCACTTT. Its translation: CASSAGARNSPLHF. V and J are TRBV5-1 and TRBJ1-6; D is possibly TRBD1 (5 bases). The CDR3 loop spans 14 amino acids. V dropped 4 bases and J dropped 7 bases, with 12 bases sitting between them. Germline loops: CDR1 SGHRS, CDR2 YFSETQ.

V gene TRBV4-2 combines with J gene TRBJ2-6; D is possibly TRBD2 (7 bases). CDR3 size: 15 residues. V was clipped by 4 bases and J by 4 bases, with 11 bases between them. The germline V gene encodes CDR1 LGHNA and CDR2 YNFKEQ. The CDR3 DNA reads TGTGCCAGCAGCCCACGGGGGGCCGGGGCCAACGTCCTGACTTTC. Amino acid sequence: CASSPRGAGANVLTF.

CDR3 coding DNA: TGTGCCAGCAGCCGGAGGCGCGAGCAGTACTTC. Residues: CASSRRREQYF. The V and J genes are TRBV5-8 and TRBJ2-7; D perhaps matches TRBD2 (5 bases). This CDR3 contains 11 residues. The germline V and J ends were trimmed by 4 bases and 6 bases, with 8 bases remaining between them. The germline gives CDR1 SGHTS, CDR2 YDEGEE.

This sequence joins TRBV5-1 and TRBJ1-2, with 8 bases identical to TRBD1. The CDR3 covers 15 residues. The germline V gene has CDR1 SGHRS and CDR2 YFSETQ. Trimming at V came to 0 bases and at J to 6 bases, leaving 7 bases not matched to a gene. This CDR3 reads CASSLGDRGRDGYTF. In DNA, the CDR3 is TGCGCCAGCAGCTTGGGAGACAGGGGAAGAGATGGCTACACCTTC.

The J gene is TRBJ2-5, the V gene TRBV14, with D possibly TRBD1 on 6 matching bases. In germline, CDR1 is SGHDN, CDR2 FVKESK. The CDR3 extends over 14 amino acids. The germline V and J ends were trimmed by 4 bases and 2 bases, with 11 bases remaining between them. The CDR3 nucleotides read TGTGCCAGCAGCCGTTTACAGGGTCAAGAGACCCAGTACTTC. As protein: CASSRLQGQETQYF.

This chain connects TRBV18 to TRBJ2-5; 9 bases agree with TRBD1. With 5 bases clipped from V and 5 bases from J, the junction kept 9 bases outside the gene matches. The germline CDR1 and CDR2 sequences are KGHSH and LQKENI. This CDR3 is built from 15 residues. The CDR3 here is CASSAVTGGWETQYF. The CDR3 nucleotides read TGTGCCAGCTCAGCTGTGACAGGGGGATGGGAGACCCAGTACTTC.